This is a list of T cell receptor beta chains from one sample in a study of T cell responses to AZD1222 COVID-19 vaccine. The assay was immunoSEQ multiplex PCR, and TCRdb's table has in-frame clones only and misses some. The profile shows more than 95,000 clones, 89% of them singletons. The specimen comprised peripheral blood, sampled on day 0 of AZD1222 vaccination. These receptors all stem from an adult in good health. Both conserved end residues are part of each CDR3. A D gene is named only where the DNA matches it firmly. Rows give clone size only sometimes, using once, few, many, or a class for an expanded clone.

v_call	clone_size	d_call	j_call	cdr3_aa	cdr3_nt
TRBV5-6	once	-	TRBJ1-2	CASSLGDFYYGYTF	TGTGCCAGCAGCTTGGGGGACTTCTATTATGGCTACACCTTC
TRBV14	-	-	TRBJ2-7	CASSRRLKTYEQYF	TGTGCCAGCAGCCGGCGTTTGAAAACCTACGAGCAGTACTTC
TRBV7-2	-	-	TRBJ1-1	CASSLEGDNTEAFF	TGTGCCAGCAGCTTAGAGGGAGACAACACTGAAGCTTTCTTT
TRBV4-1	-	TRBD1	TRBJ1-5	CASSQRDSYQPQHF	TGCGCCAGCAGCCAAAGGGACAGTTATCAGCCCCAGCATTTT
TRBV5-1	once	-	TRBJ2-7	CASSLAVRRVGDEQYF	TGCGCCAGCAGCTTGGCTGTGCGCAGGGTGGGGGACGAGCAGTACTTC
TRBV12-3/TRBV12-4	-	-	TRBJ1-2	CASSAGANYGYTF	TGTGCCAGCAGTGCCGGGGCTAACTATGGCTACACCTTC
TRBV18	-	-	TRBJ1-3	CASSHPGPKTPTNTIYF	TGTGCCAGCTCACACCCGGGCCCAAAAACTCCCACAAACACCATATATTTT
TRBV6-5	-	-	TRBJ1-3	CASSPDRTSGNTIYF	TGTGCCAGCAGCCCCGACAGGACCTCTGGAAACACCATATATTTT
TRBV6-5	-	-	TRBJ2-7	CASREAYEQYF	TGTGCCAGCAGGGAGGCCTACGAGCAGTACTTC
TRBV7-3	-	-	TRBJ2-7	CASSLGGTPYEQYF	TGTGCCAGCAGCTTAGGGGGGACCCCCTACGAGCAGTACTTC
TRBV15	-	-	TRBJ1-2	CATGEVSNYGYTF	TGTGCCACCGGGGAGGTATCTAACTATGGCTACACCTTC
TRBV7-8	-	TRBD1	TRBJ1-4	CASSPKAGQGKPILFF	TGTGCCAGCAGCCCTAAGGCGGGACAGGGGAAACCTATACTGTTTTTT
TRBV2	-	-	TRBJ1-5	CASSKGASGQPQHF	TGTGCCAGCAGTAAAGGGGCCTCCGGACAGCCCCAGCATTTT
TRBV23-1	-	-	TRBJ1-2	CASSPSTGEGYGYTF	TGCGCCAGCAGTCCCTCGACGGGGGAGGGCTATGGCTACACCTTC
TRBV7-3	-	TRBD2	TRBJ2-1	CASSRREGWEQFF	TGTGCCAGCAGCAGAAGGGAGGGTTGGGAGCAGTTCTTC
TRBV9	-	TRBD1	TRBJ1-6	CASSLRDRGLSPLHF	TGTGCCAGCAGCCTGCGGGACAGGGGTTTATCACCCCTCCACTTT
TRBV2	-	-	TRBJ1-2	CASSEGRGANGYTF	TGTGCCAGCAGTGAAGGGAGAGGGGCGAATGGCTACACCTTC
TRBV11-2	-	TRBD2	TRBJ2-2	CASSLSGGAAGELFF	TGTGCCAGCAGCTTGAGCGGGGGAGCGGCCGGGGAGCTGTTTTTT
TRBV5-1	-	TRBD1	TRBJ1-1	CASSHQQGEDTEAFF	TGCGCCAGCAGCCATCAACAGGGGGAGGACACTGAAGCTTTCTTT
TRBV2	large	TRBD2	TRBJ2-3	CASERDYTDTQYF	TGTGCCAGCGAACGGGACTACACAGATACGCAGTATTTT
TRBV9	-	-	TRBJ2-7	CASSGPSYEQYF	TGTGCCAGCTCAGGACCGTCCTACGAGCAGTACTTC
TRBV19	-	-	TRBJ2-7	CASSITGLYEQYF	TGTGCCAGTAGTATAACAGGGCTCTACGAGCAGTACTTC
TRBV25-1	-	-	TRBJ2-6	CASSEYSVSGANVLTF	TGTGCCAGCAGTGAATATTCGGTCTCTGGGGCCAACGTCCTGACTTTC
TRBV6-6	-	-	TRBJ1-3	CASSYPPSSGNTIYF	TGTGCCAGCAGTTACCCCCCCAGCTCTGGAAACACCATATATTTT
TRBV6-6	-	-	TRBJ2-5	CASSQKETQYF	TGTGCCAGCAGCCAGAAAGAGACCCAGTACTTC
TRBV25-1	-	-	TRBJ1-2	CASSSTVSLYGYTF	TGTGCCAGTTCCTCGACCGTGAGTCTCTATGGCTACACCTTC
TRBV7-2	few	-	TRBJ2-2	CASSKGPRWQGTGELFF	TGTGCCAGCAGCAAAGGGCCGCGATGGCAGGGGACCGGGGAGCTGTTTTTT
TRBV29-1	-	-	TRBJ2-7	CSADSGSYEQYF	TGCAGCGCCGACAGTGGGTCCTACGAGCAGTACTTC
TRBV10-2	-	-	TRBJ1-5	CASSEEVSQPQHF	TGCGCCAGCAGTGAGGAGGTTTCCCAGCCCCAGCATTTT
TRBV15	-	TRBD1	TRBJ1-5	CATSLTGLNQPQHF	TGTGCCACCAGTTTGACAGGGCTTAATCAGCCCCAGCATTTT
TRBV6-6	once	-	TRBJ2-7	CASVLDISYEQYF	TGTGCCAGTGTTTTGGACATCTCCTACGAGCAGTACTTC
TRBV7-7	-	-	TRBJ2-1	CASSPPETATPYNEQFF	TGTGCTAGCAGCCCTCCTGAGACAGCGACTCCTTACAATGAGCAGTTCTTC
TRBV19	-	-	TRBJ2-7	CASLSQTNEQYF	TGTGCCAGTTTGTCACAGACAAACGAGCAGTACTTC
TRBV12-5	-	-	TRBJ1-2	CASGEGQVNGYTF	TGTGCTAGTGGCGAAGGCCAGGTTAACGGCTACACCTTC
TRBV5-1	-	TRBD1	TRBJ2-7	CASSLRTGSSYEQYF	TGCGCCAGCAGCTTAAGGACAGGAAGCTCCTACGAGCAGTACTTC
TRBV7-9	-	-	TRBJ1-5	CASSSTDQPQHF	TGTGCCAGCAGCTCAACTGATCAGCCCCAGCATTTT